This T cell receptor (beta chain) was identified during a study of cytotoxic CD8 clonotypes in ibrutinib-treated CLL (dated by TCRdb to about 2021). The study in broad terms: The cohort included more than 14 treatment-naive and 11 to 12 relapsed/refractory patients; about 18 were IGHV unmutated. Partial responses were observed in some 24 patients and complete responses in 2; after a median follow-up of about 69 months, remission was maintained in approximately 14 patients and progression was observed in approximately 12. Response samples were taken after a median of roughly 12 months on treatment, ranging from roughly 6 to 36 months. On average, each sample yielded 255,043 productive templates and under 95,000 productive rearrangements. Of the 70 to 90 people in the trial, 26 had longitudinal samples available. Cryopreserved peripheral blood mononuclear cells were collected at three points: before therapy, at response, and at either sustained remission or disease progression. Every sample from remission and from progressive disease was obtained while the patients were still on ibrutinib.

Comments on this clone: It lacks a known antigen. One end of the junction varies from germline; a read error may be responsible.

Overall study outcomes, separate from this receptor: Sustained-remission and progressing patients did not have matched sampling times, and lymph node repertoires were not examined. Baseline clonality exceeded that of age-matched healthy donors and correlated strongly with circulating CD8+ T-cell counts. Public clonotypes were rare and either contracted or stayed stable during treatment, and the rise in clonality at ibrutinib response reflected the expansion of private clonotypes. Clonality increased at ibrutinib response, stayed stable in sustained remission, and fell back toward baseline at progression.

A MiSeq instrument was used for deep resolution sequencing, which targeted depths ranging from 1 in 1 million up to 1 in 200,000 T cells, with coverage averaging 10x for each clonotype. TCR beta libraries were generated with the immunoSEQ hsTCRB Kit. In the original analysis: Data were analyzed with ImmunoSEQ Data Assistant and ImmunoSEQ Analyzer, with V, D and J genes assigned per IMGT definitions. Clonality, with values ranging from 0 to 1, was calculated as one minus the normalized Shannon entropy of productive rearrangement frequencies. Only overrepresented clonotypes making up at least 0.05% of each patient's repertoire were included in the public clonotype analysis. Some 14 age-matched healthy donor repertoires from immuneACCESS served as clonality controls. This immuneACCESS table, as held by TCRdb, lists in-frame sequences with V and J called but not all clones. Of the missing ones, under half trace to an unresolved V gene in checked studies; the others have no known cause. V and J calls and clone size are as listed in that table; D and trimming were resolved from the DNA. The sample includes fewer than 400,000 clones, with 67% observed a single time. The top ten hold around 6.5% of the sample.

CDR1 and CDR2, per the germline V gene (reference sequence), are MNHEY and SMNVEV. The CDR3 spans 14 residues, from the cysteine through the phenylalanine. Of the read, only the CDR3 DNA is kept; its 42 bases are in frame from base 1. For TCR beta library preparation, about 2 micrograms of genomic DNA was extracted from cryopreserved PBMCs. Longitudinal blood samples from CLL patients receiving ibrutinib monotherapy were subjected to high-throughput TCR beta sequencing. The patients took part in an open-label, single-center phase 2 trial of ibrutinib monotherapy. The sequenced sample was PBMCs, obtained after 36 months of ibrutinib treatment. The rearranged chain carries TRBV27 and TRBJ2-5; too little of a D gene remains to name it. The clonotype was recovered from a human donor with chronic lymphocytic leukemia. The nucleotide sequence is TGTGCCAGCGTTCCCAGCCCCCCCCAAGAGGCCCAGTACTTC. Translation gives CASVPSPPQEAQYF.